Shown below are 17 T cell receptor beta chains from a single sample sequenced in a study of blood T cell repertoires in COVID-19. Using immunoSEQ multiplex PCR, the repertoire was profiled, and TCRdb retains in-frame clones only, with some absent. The sample holds about 310,000 clones; approximately 91% are singletons and the top ten take approximately 8.8%. The material sequenced was PBMCs or T cells enriched from blood (not recorded which). Receptors originate from a woman aged 40 to 55 who had recovered from COVID-19.

The V and J genes are TRBV6-2 or TRBV6-3 and TRBJ1-5; 7 nucleotides align to TRBD1. The CDR3 spans 17 residues. Germline CDR1 MNHEY, CDR2 SVGEGT. V trimming: 1 base; J trimming: 3 bases; junction bases outside the gene matches: 9. CDR3: CASSYFLGTVNNQPQHF. The CDR3 bases are TGTGCCAGCAGTTACTTCCTCGGGACAGTCAACAATCAGCCCCAGCATTTT.

This rearrangement joins TRBV5-5 to TRBJ1-5; D unresolved. The CDR3 contains 14 residues. The germline V gene encodes CDR1 SGHKS and CDR2 YYEKEE (reference sequence). V was clipped by 3 bases and J by 0 bases, with 7 bases between them. CDR3 bases: TGTGCCAGCAGCTCTCTGTATAGCAATCAGCCCCAGCATTTT. Amino acid sequence: CASSSLYSNQPQHF.

The rearrangement links TRBV5-6 to TRBJ2-1, with TRBD2 as a possible D gene (6 bases). CDR3 length: 15 amino acids. Germline values: CDR1 SGHDT, CDR2 YYEEEE. Between the trimmed V and J ends, which lost 1 base and 5 bases, there was a span of 13 bases. In nucleotides, the CDR3 is TGTGCCAGCAGCTTGCCCCTCGGGGGAGACAATGAGCAGTTCTTC. Its protein is CASSLPLGGDNEQFF.

DNA of the CDR3: TGTGCCAGCAGCCGAAGGCGGACATCCTCAGCCGACATGAACACTGAAGCTTTCTTT. Its translation is CASSRRRTSSADMNTEAFF. The rearrangement joins TRBV7-6 to TRBJ1-1; D is perhaps TRBD1 (5 bases). The CDR3 runs to 19 residues. Trimming removed 5 bases from V and 0 bases from J, with 25 bases in between. Germline V gene lookup returns CDR1 SGHVS and CDR2 FNYEAQ.

The chain combines TRBV7-3 with TRBJ2-6; 10 nucleotides line up with TRBD1. After removal of 5 bases from V and 0 bases from J, the junction contained 10 bases not matched to a gene. This CDR3 has 19 residues. Germline values: CDR1 SGHTA, CDR2 FQGTGA. Here the CDR3 DNA reads TGTGCCAGCAGCGAGGGACAGGGGACCTCATTCTCTGGGGCCAACGTCCTGACTTTC. Its translation: CASSEGQGTSFSGANVLTF.

The chain combines TRBV11-2 with TRBJ2-1; D call uncertain. Germline CDR1 and CDR2: SGHAT and FQNNGV. CDR3 length: 13 amino acids. The germline V and J ends were trimmed by 5 bases and 5 bases, with 10 bases remaining between them. This CDR3 reads CASSRLLNNEQFF. CDR3 DNA: TGTGCCAGCAGCCGCCTACTCAACAATGAGCAGTTCTTC. The full variable domain, rest sourced from reference TRBV11-2 and TRBJ2-1, is EAGVAQSPRYKIIEKRQSVAFWCNPISGHATLYWYQQILGQGPKLLIQFQNNGVVDDSQLPKDRFSAERLKGVDSTLKIQPAKLEDSAVYLCASSRLLNNEQFFGPGTRLTVL.

This clone was counted once. The J gene is TRBJ1-5, the V gene TRBV27; tentative D call: TRBD1 (6 bases). CDR1 is MNHEY, CDR2 SMNVEV, per germline (reference sequence). V dropped 5 bases and J dropped 4 bases, with 12 bases sitting between them. This CDR3 region has 14 residues. The DNA of the CDR3 is TGTGCCAGCAGTCAGACAGGCGAGAATCAGCCCCAGCATTTT. Translation: CASSQTGENQPQHF.

The rearrangement links TRBV29-1 to TRBJ1-2, with 11 bases fitting TRBD1. Germline V gene data show CDR1 as SQVTM and CDR2 as ANQGSEA. The junction had 7 bases not matched to a gene; V was cut back by 6 bases and J by 7 bases. The CDR3 spans 13 residues. This CDR3 is CSVSVDRGLGYTF. The CDR3 DNA follows: TGCAGCGTCTCTGTGGACAGGGGGCTTGGCTACACCTTC.

The chain uses TRBV5-3 and TRBJ2-3, with D perhaps matching TRBD2 (5 bases). TRBV5-3 carries the ORF label, with uncertain function. The CDR3 covers 15 residues. V was trimmed by 6 bases and J by 5 bases, leaving 19 bases between them. The CDR3 sequence is CARKGRRPWIDTQYF. For the CDR3, the DNA is TGTGCCAGAAAGGGCCGGAGGCCGTGGATAGATACGCAGTATTTT.

This chain links TRBV5-1 with TRBJ2-7, with D unresolved. The CDR3 sequence is 15 residues long. The V end lost 3 bases, the J end lost 2 bases, and 15 bases lay between the germline ends. From germline, CDR1 is SGHRS and CDR2 YFSETQ. The CDR3 loop reads CASSYHGKPPYEQYF. CDR3 DNA: TGCGCCAGCAGCTACCACGGTAAGCCCCCCTACGAGCAGTACTTC.

This clone was counted once. This sequence joins TRBV4-1 and TRBJ1-1; tentatively, D is TRBD1 (5 bases). The V end was cut by 4 bases, the J end by 5 bases, with 14 bases between. Per germline, CDR1 MGHRA and CDR2 YSYEKL. The CDR3 is 14 residues long. The DNA for the CDR3 is TGCGCCAGCAGCCCGTTAGGAAGGGGTACTGAAGCTTTCTTT. Translation: CASSPLGRGTEAFF.

This clone came up a few times. The V call is TRBV11-3, the J call TRBJ2-2; D remains unclear. The CDR3 runs 14 residues. Germline V gene data show CDR1 as SGHNT and CDR2 as YENEEA. The V end was cut by 5 bases, the J end by 1 base, with 8 bases between. CDR3 nucleotides: TGTGCCAGCAGCCCTCGACAGAACACCGGGGAGCTGTTTTTT. Translating it yields CASSPRQNTGELFF.

The chain combines TRBV2 with TRBJ1-1, with a possible D match to TRBD1 (6 bases). CDR1 is SNHLY and CDR2 is FYNNEI in the germline V gene. The CDR3 is 14 amino acids. The ends were cut back, 6 bases at V and 1 base at J, with 12 bases in the middle. This CDR3 reads CASRVLQGNTEAFF. In DNA form, the CDR3 reads TGTGCCAGCAGAGTCCTACAGGGGAACACTGAAGCTTTCTTT.

The chain recombines TRBV27 with TRBJ1-1; 7 bases map to TRBD1. V trimming: 2 bases; J trimming: 6 bases; junction bases outside the gene matches: 6. Germline CDR1 is MNHEY and CDR2 is SMNVEV (reference sequence). The length of the CDR3 is 14 residues. Written as DNA, the CDR3 is TGTGCCAGCAGTTTAGGAGGGGGCATCGCTGAAGCTTTCTTT. It translates to CASSLGGGIAEAFF.

Only one count was recorded for this clone. The chain carries TRBV7-8 and TRBJ1-2; TRBD1 agrees at 8 bases. The junction had 0 bases not matched to a gene; V was cut back by 1 base and J by 2 bases. From germline, CDR1 is SGHVS and CDR2 FQNEAQ. The CDR3 extends over 14 amino acids. The CDR3 protein is CASSLGTGNYGYTF. CDR3 nucleotide sequence: TGTGCCAGCAGCTTAGGGACAGGGAACTATGGCTACACCTTC.

The chain joins TRBV3-1 (or the pseudogene TRBV3-2) to TRBJ2-7; the D gene is possibly TRBD2 (6 bases). Germline V lookup: CDR1 LGHDT, CDR2 YNNKEL (reference sequence). The CDR3 length is 15 residues. Deletions cut 0 bases from V and 4 bases from J, with 13 bases between. CDR3 sequence reads: CASSQESGPLYEQYF. The CDR3 bases are TGTGCCAGCAGCCAAGAGAGCGGGCCTCTTTACGAGCAGTACTTC.

The V and J genes are TRBV7-2 and TRBJ2-1; the match to TRBD2 covers 7 bases. V was pared by 5 bases and J by 4 bases, with 11 bases of the junction left unmatched. The CDR3 is 16 amino acids. The germline gives CDR1 SGHTA, CDR2 FQGNSA. Written as DNA, the CDR3 is TGTGCCAGCAGCAGACCCCACCTAGCGGAATACAATGAGCAGTTCTTC. It codes for CASSRPHLAEYNEQFF.